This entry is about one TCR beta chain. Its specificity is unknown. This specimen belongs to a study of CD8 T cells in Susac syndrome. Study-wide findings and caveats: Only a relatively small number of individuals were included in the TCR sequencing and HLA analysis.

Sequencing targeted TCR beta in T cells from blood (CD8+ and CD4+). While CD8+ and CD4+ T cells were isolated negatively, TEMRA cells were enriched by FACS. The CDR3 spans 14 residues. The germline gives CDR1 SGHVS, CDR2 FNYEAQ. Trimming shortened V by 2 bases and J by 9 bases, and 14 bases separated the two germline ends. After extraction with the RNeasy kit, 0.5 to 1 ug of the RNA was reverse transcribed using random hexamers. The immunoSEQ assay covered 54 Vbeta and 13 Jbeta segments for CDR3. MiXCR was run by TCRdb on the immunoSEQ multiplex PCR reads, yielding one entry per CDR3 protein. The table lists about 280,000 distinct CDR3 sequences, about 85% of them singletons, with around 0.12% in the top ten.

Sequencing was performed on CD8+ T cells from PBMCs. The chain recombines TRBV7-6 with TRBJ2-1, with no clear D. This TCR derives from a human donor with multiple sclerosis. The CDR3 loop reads CASSLPDLAAEQFF. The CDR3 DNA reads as TGTGCCAGCAGCTTACCCGATCTTGCGGCTGAGCAGTTCTTC.